This TCR beta chain was profiled in a study of shared clonotypes between healthy human individuals (TCRdb year 2020). Background on the whole study: The cohort included three men and a couple of women between 18 and 49 years of age. For each donor, CD4 naive and CD4 memory were each run on three plates, CD8 naive on two plates, and CD8 memory on one plate. To estimate repertoire size and how much clonotypes are shared between individuals, the study performed deep sequencing of blood TCR repertoires from five healthy adults. Different laboratories and diverse techniques were used to prepare libraries and sequence TCR repertoires, to increase sequencing depth and limit assay-specific biases. Each donor's leukapheresis produced roughly between about 0.9 and 9.5 billion PBMCs.

General conclusions and limits of the study: Only blood was sampled, and tissue TCR repertoires likely differ from those in blood. Incomplete sequencing was indicated by rarefaction of sorted-subset datasets, despite the large sequencing depth. Pairwise subsampling led to the expectation that sequencing depth would affect the degree of clonotype sharing among donors. Naive subsets generally had larger estimated clonotype richness than memory subsets. Across four donors, about 4.5% of naive CD4, approximately 3.6% of naive CD8, about 2.3% of memory CD4, and under 0.45% of memory CD8 clonotypes were shared. The small number of donors limited the genetic and exposure-history diversity represented. Clonotypes shared by all four sorted-subset donors showed higher generation probabilities than non-shared clonotypes.

The donors were healthy, HIV-negative adults who had no recently reported acute infections or vaccinations. Every donor was a Caucasian adult residing in Nashville, Tennessee, USA. Magnetic negative selection was used to enrich CD4+ T cells, after which naive cells were positively selected on CD45RA and the negative fraction became the memory subset. Blood was collected by leukapheresis, and PBMCs were isolated by Ficoll-Histopaque density gradient centrifugation and then cryopreserved in liquid nitrogen vapor phase. Purity and quantity of every magnetically sorted T cell population were checked by analytical flow cytometry. Genomic DNA was isolated from every sorted fraction and measured by UV absorbance on a Nanodrop 2000c. The CDR3 contains 19 residues, cysteine and phenylalanine counted. Only CDR3 DNA remains: 57 bases, in frame from the first base. According to the germline V gene, CDR1 reads LGHNT and CDR2 reads FRNRAP. Trimming takes 1 base off V and 7 bases off J; junction bases not matched to a gene: 13.

With respect to this clone: Its antigen is still unknown. No base-level quality is on record; no much larger clone is a single base apart.

Using the deep immunoSEQ assay, TCR CDR3 regions were amplified from genomic DNA by multiplex PCR. For each cell subset, the extracted genomic DNA was distributed evenly across all wells of several immunoSEQ 96-well plates, and each plate served as one replicate. For sorted subsets, roughly 200 ng of genomic DNA, equivalent to 25,000 to 35,000 T cell genomes, went into each replicate PCR. Purified libraries were quantified with a Qubit 3.0 fluorometer, sized on a Bioanalyzer 2100, and re-quantified with the KAPA Library Quantification kit. A separate single-read 150-cycle Illumina NextSeq 550 flow cell was used to sequence each immunoSEQ 96-well plate. The original methods were these. Because only junctional sequences without quality scores were contained in the immunoSEQ output, filtering matching that applied to full-length reads could not be performed. To assign V/J genes and CDR3, sequences were annotated against IMGT germline references using PyIR, a Python wrapper for IgBLAST v1.9. Reads with weak V/J assignments (E-value above 1e-6), missing CDR3, stop codons, out-of-frame junctions, or ambiguous translated residues were removed. V3J clonotypes were defined as sequences sharing the same inferred V gene, J gene, and CDR3 amino acid sequence. The percentage overlap between two repertoires was calculated by dividing the number of shared unique clonotypes by the size of the smaller repertoire. Repertoire richness was assessed with RTK rarefaction, the Chao1 estimator, and Recon v2.1 estimates of unobserved clonotypes. Generation probabilities for all TCRbeta clonotypes obtained by the gDNA method from a handful of donors were computed using OLGA. TCRdb obtained this table from immuneACCESS and retained in-frame rearrangements with V and J assigned. These tables miss some clones; where compared with another copy, unresolved V genes account for less than half of the shortfall, and the remainder is unexplained. D and trimming were read from the DNA, whereas the V and J calls and clone size are those reported in that table. The sample table holds over a million clones, of which approximately 98.5% were seen once. The ten largest account for over 0.3% of the sample.

The rearrangement combines TRBV12-5 with TRBJ2-1; 13 central bases correspond to TRBD2. The receptor comes from a man aged 30 to 45 in good health. Sequenced material: naive CD4+ T cells sorted from blood. Reading the label with the study, this specimen's cell subset or site is: CD45RA+ positively selected. The DNA sequence reads TGTGCTAGTGGTTTGGCCGACAGGGTATCACTAGCGGGAGGGAATGAGCAGTTCTTC. Its translation reads: CASGLADRVSLAGGNEQFF.